This T cell receptor (beta chain) is drawn from a study of beta chain features in type 1 diabetes. The study reverse transcribed the entire isolated RNA, so it sequenced expressed TCRB transcripts. Reads from naive, central memory and regulatory T cell samples averaged approximately 3.4 million. Profiling relied on immunoSEQ multiplex PCR, and the TCRdb table lists in-frame clones only, not all of them. The table lists 120,000 or so clones, 17% of them singletons. The CDR3 consists of 15 residues. The V segment lost 0 bases and the J segment 2 bases; nucleotides outside the gene matches: 2. The V gene's germline CDR1 is SGHNT and CDR2 YYREEE (reference sequence). Study-wide findings and caveats: In all four CD4+ subsets, TCRB CDR3 length was significantly, moderately reduced in type 1 diabetes.

The sample holds a few counts of this clone. The antigen is undetermined. Sequenced: central memory CD4+ T cells from blood. The TCR comes from a man younger than 35 with type 1 diabetes. V usage is TRBV5-4 and J usage is TRBJ2-3; the match to TRBD1 covers 8 bases. The CDR3 sequence is CASSLGQGTTDTQYF. The CDR3 coding sequence is TGTGCCAGCAGCTTGGGACAGGGGACCACAGATACGCAGTATTTT.